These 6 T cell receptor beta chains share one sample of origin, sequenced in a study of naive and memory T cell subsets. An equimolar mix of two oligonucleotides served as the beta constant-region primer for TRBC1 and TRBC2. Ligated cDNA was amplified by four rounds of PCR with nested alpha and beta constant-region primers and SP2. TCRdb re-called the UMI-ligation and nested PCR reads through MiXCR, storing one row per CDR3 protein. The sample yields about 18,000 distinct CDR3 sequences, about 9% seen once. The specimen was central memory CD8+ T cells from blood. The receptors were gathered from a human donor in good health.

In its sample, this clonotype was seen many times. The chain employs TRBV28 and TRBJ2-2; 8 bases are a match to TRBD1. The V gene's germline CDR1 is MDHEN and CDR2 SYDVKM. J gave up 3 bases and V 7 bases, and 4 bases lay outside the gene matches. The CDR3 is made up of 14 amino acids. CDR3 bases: TGTGCCAGCAAATCAGGGGGCGACACCGGGGAGCTGTTTTTT. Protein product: CASKSGGDTGELFF.

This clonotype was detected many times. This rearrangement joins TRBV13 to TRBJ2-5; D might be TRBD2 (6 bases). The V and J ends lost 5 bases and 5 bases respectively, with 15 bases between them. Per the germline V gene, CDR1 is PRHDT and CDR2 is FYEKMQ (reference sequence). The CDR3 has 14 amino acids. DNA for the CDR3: TGTGCCAGCAGCGACTCCCCGGGGGTCGAGACCCAGTACTTC. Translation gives CASSDSPGVETQYF.

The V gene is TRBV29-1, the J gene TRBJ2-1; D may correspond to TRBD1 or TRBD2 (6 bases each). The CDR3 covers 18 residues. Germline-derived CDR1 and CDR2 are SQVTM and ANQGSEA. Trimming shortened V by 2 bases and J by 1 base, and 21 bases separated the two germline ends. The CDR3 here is CSVENHITGGLSYNEQFF. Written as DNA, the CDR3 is TGCAGCGTTGAAAACCACATTACCGGGGGCCTATCCTACAATGAGCAGTTCTTC.

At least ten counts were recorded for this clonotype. CDR3 coding DNA: TGTGCCAGCAGCGTAGGCCACCGGGACCAAGAGACCCAGTACTTC. Translating it yields CASSVGHRDQETQYF. The chain combines TRBV9 with TRBJ2-5; D unclear. Trimming cost V 0 bases and J 0 bases, with 9 bases left between them. The CDR3 covers 15 residues. Germline V gives CDR1 SGDLS, CDR2 YYNGEE. The whole variable domain, remainder taken from reference TRBV9 and TRBJ2-5, is DSGVTQTPKHLITATGQRVTLRCSPRSGDLSVYWYQQSLDQGLQFLIQYYNGEERAKGNILERFSAQQFPDLHSELNLSSLELGDSALYFCASSVGHRDQETQYFGPGTRLLVL.

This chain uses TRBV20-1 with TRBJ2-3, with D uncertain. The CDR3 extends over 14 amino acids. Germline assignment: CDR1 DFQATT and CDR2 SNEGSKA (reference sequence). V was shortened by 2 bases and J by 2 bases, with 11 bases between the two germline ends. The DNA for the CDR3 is TGCAGTGCTAGAAAACACGAGAACACAGATACGCAGTATTTT. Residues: CSARKHENTDTQYF.

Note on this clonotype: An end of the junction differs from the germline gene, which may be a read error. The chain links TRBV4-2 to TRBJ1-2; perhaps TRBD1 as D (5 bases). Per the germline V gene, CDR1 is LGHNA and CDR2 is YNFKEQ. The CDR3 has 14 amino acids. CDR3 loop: CASGQGKGLYGYTF. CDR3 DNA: TGTGCCAGCGGCCAAGGGAAGGGGCTCTATGGCTACACCTTC.